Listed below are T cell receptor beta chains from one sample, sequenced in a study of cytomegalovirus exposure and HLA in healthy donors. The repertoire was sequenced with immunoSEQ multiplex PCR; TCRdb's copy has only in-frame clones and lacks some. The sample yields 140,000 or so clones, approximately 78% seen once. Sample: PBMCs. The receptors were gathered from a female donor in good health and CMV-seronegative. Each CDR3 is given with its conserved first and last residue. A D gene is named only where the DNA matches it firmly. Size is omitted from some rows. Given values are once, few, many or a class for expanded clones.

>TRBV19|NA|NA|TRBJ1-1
TGTGCCAGTAGTATAGGGACCGGGAGATTGAACACTGAAGCTTTCTTT
CASSIGTGRLNTEAFF
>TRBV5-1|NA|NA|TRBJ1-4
TGCGCCAGCAGCTCTGGACTCCTAAGCATTGAAAAACTGTTTTTT
CASSSGLLSIEKLFF
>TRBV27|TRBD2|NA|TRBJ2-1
TGTGCCAGCAGTGTCATGACTAGCGTATCTGGCCATGAGCAGTTCTTC
CASSVMTSVSGHEQFF
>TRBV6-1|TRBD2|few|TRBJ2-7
TGTGCCAGTAGACTAGCTAGCTCCTACGAGCAGTACTTC
CASRLASSYEQYF
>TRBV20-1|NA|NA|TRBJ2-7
TGCAGTGCTAGAATGACACTCGAGCAGTACTTC
CSARMTLEQYF
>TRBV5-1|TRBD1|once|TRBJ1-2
TGCGCCAGCAGCGAACAGGGGTATGGCTACACCTTC
CASSEQGYGYTF
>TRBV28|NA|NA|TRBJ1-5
TGTGCCAGCAGTTCCCCGGTCGGGGGGGACAATCAGCCCCAGCATTTT
CASSSPVGGDNQPQHF
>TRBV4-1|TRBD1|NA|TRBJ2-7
TGCGCCAGCAGCCAGGTCCAAAGGACAGGGGTCCCCTACGAGCAGTACTTC
CASSQVQRTGVPYEQYF
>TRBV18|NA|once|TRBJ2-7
TGTGCCAGCTCACCACTTGGGACACTGGGAGCCTACGAGCAGTACTTC
CASSPLGTLGAYEQYF
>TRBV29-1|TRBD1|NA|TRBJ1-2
TGCAGCGTTAGGGGGACAGATGGCTACCCCTTC
CSVRGTDGYPF
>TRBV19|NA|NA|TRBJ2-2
TGTGCCAGTATACCGGACACCGCGAGCACCGGGGAGCTGTTTTTT
CASIPDTASTGELFF
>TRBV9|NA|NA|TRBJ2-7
TGTGCCAGCAGCGTAGATCAGGGGCCGGCCTACGAGCAGTACTTC
CASSVDQGPAYEQYF
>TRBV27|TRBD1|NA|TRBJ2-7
TGTGCCAGCAGTTATTCTGACAGGGACGAGCAGCACTTC
CASSYSDRDEQHF
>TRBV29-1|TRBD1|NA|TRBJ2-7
TGCAGCGTTGAGACAGGGGTCTACGAGCAGTACTTC
CSVETGVYEQYF
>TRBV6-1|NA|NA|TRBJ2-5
TGTGCCACCGGAGTTGAGACCCAGTACTTC
CATGVETQYF
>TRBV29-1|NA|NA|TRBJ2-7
TGCAGCGTTGTAGGGGACAACTCCTACGAGCAGTACTTC
CSVVGDNSYEQYF
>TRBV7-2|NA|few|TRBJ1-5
TGTGCCAGCAGCTTATCGACAGGTAGCAATCAGCCCCAGCATTTT
CASSLSTGSNQPQHF
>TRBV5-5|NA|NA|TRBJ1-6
TGTGCCAGCAGCTCCAGGACAGACGGGAATTCACCCCTCCACTTT
CASSSRTDGNSPLHF
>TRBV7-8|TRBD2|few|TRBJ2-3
TGTGCCAGCAGCTCGACCGGGACTAGCGGATACACAGATACGCAGTATTTT
CASSSTGTSGYTDTQYF
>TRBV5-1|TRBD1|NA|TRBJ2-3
TGCGCCAGCAGCGAGGGACAGCCGCTGGATACGCAGTATTTT
CASSEGQPLDTQYF
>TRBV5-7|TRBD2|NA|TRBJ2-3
TGTGCCAGCAGGGGCGCACCGGGACTAGCGACCACAGATACGCAGTATTTT
CASRGAPGLATTDTQYF
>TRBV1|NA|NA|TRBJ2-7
TGCACCAGCAGCGGACTAGCGGGTTCCTACGAGCAGTACTTC
CTSSGLAGSYEQYF
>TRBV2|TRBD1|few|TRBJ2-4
TGTGCCAGCGGGGTTACCACAGGGGGCGGGATCATTCAGTACTTC
CASGVTTGGGIIQYF
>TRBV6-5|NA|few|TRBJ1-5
TGTGCCAGCAGTCTACAGTTAAACCAGCCCCAGCATTTT
CASSLQLNQPQHF
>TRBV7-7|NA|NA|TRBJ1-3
TGTGCTAGCAGCCCCAGACCCGGAGGCACCATATATTTT
CASSPRPGGTIYF
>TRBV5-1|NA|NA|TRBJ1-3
TGCGCCAGCAGCTTAAACAGCCCCAGTTCTGGAAACACCATATATTTT
CASSLNSPSSGNTIYF
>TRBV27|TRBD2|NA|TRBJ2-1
TGTGCCAGCAGTTCCCCGGGACTAGCGGGATTATTGATGAATGAGCAGTTCTTC
CASSSPGLAGLLMNEQFF
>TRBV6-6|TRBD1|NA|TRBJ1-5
TGTGCCAGCAGCCCCGGGACAGGGGGTAATCAGCCCCAGCATTTT
CASSPGTGGNQPQHF
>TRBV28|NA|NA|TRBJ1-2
TGTGCCAGCAGTAGTACAGGGTATGGCTACACCTTC
CASSSTGYGYTF
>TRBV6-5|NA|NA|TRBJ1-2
TGTGCCAGCAGTTACGTACGGGGATACGGCTACACCTTC
CASSYVRGYGYTF
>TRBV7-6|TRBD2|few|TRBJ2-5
TGTGCCAGCAGCTCCCTAGCGGGAGGTGAGACCCAGTACTTC
CASSSLAGGETQYF
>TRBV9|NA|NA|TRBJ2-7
TGTGCCAGCAGCAACCACCCCCAGGGAAGGGAGCAGTACTTC
CASSNHPQGREQYF
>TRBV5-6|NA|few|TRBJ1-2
TGTGCCAGCAGCTTGACAGGGCCTACCGGTGACTACACCTTC
CASSLTGPTGDYTF
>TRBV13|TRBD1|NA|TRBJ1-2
TGTGCCAGCAGCGACGGGACAGCTTACTATGGCTACACCTTC
CASSDGTAYYGYTF
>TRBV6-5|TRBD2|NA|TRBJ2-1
TGTGCCAGCAGCCCTAGCGGGAGGACCCGATTTGGGGAGTTCTTC
CASSPSGRTRFGEFF
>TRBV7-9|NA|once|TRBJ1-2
TGTGCCAGCCCGCACGAGGGTTATGGCTACACCTTC
CASPHEGYGYTF
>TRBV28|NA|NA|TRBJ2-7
TGTGCCAGCAGTCCCCTTGCCTACGAGCAGTACTTC
CASSPLAYEQYF
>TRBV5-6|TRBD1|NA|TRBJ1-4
TGTGCCAGCAGTTCTTCCGGCAGGGGGCTTAGTGAAAAACTGTTTTTT
CASSSSGRGLSEKLFF
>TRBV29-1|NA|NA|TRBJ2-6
TGCAGCGTCGGGGCTGGGGCCAACGTCCTGACTTTC
CSVGAGANVLTF
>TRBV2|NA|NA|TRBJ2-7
TGTGCCAGCTGGCTTTCCTACGAGCAGTACTTC
CASWLSYEQYF
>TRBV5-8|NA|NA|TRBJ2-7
TGTGCCAGCAGCTCGCTGGGGGGTGAGCAGTACTTC
CASSSLGGEQYF
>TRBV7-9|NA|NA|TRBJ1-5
TGTGCCAGCAGCTTAGGCGGGGGGGGAGGCCAGCCCCAGCATTTT
CASSLGGGGGQPQHF
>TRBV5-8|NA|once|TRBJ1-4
TGTGCCAGCACCAAGGGGGGGATCGCAGAAAAACTGTTTTTT
CASTKGGIAEKLFF
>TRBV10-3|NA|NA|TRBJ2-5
TGTGCCACCGAGAAGAGTCCCCAAGAGACCCAGTACTTC
CATEKSPQETQYF
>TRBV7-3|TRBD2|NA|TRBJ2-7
TGTGCCAGCAGCTTGACTAGCGGGGGGCCCTACGAGCAGTACTTC
CASSLTSGGPYEQYF
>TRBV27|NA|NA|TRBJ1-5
TGTGCCAGCAGTCTATGGCCGTGGATATCTAGCCGCCTGAAGCCCCAGCATTTT
CASSLWPWISSRLKPQHF
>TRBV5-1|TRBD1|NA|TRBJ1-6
TGCGCCAGCAGGGGGGGACAGGGATATTCACCCCTCCACTTT
CASRGGQGYSPLHF
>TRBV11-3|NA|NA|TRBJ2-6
TGTGCCAGCAGCTCAGGCACCGGAGGGGCCAACGTCCTGACTTTC
CASSSGTGGANVLTF